A selection of T cell receptor beta chains follows, all from one sample in a study of technical replicates of blood from a handful of donors. Here immunoSEQ multiplex PCR was the method, and the copy in TCRdb shows in-frame clones only, minus some. The table has 50,000 to 60,000 clones, 90% to 95% seen once. Source material: PBMCs. Source of these receptors: a human donor in good health. Some clones in this sample may be carry-over from other donors' samples. CDR3s include the opening cysteine and the closing phenylalanine or tryptophan. The order of the fields is V gene, clone size, J gene, D gene, CDR3 protein, CDR3 DNA. D genes are given only for firm matches. Size is omitted from some rows. Given values are once, few, many or a class for expanded clones.

V gene: TRBV2; clone size: -; J gene: TRBJ2-2; D gene: -; CDR3 protein: CASTRERNTGELFF; CDR3 DNA: TGTGCCAGCACGAGGGAGAGGAACACCGGGGAGCTGTTTTTT
V gene: TRBV6-5; clone size: -; J gene: TRBJ1-2; D gene: -; CDR3 protein: CASSSRTATNYGYTF; CDR3 DNA: TGTGCCAGCAGTTCCCGGACTGCTACTAACTATGGCTACACCTTC
V gene: TRBV6-5; clone size: -; J gene: TRBJ1-2; D gene: -; CDR3 protein: CASSSRQAPGRGYTF; CDR3 DNA: TGTGCCAGCAGTTCTCGACAGGCCCCCGGGCGTGGCTACACCTTC
V gene: TRBV5-1; clone size: -; J gene: TRBJ2-6; D gene: -; CDR3 protein: CASSLGSSGANVLTF; CDR3 DNA: TGCGCCAGCAGCTTGGGTTCCTCCGGGGCCAACGTCCTGACTTTC
V gene: TRBV18; clone size: -; J gene: TRBJ2-5; D gene: -; CDR3 protein: CASSPQAGQETQYF; CDR3 DNA: TGTGCCAGCTCACCTCAGGCCGGTCAAGAGACCCAGTACTTC
V gene: TRBV7-7; clone size: -; J gene: TRBJ2-7; D gene: -; CDR3 protein: CASSKVLGGNGEQYF; CDR3 DNA: TGTGCCAGCAGTAAAGTACTGGGCGGGAACGGCGAGCAGTACTTC
V gene: TRBV12-5; clone size: once; J gene: TRBJ2-7; D gene: TRBD1; CDR3 protein: CASGPGTGVEQYF; CDR3 DNA: TGTGCTAGTGGTCCCGGGACAGGGGTTGAGCAGTACTTC
V gene: TRBV4-2; clone size: -; J gene: TRBJ2-5; D gene: -; CDR3 protein: CASSPAGEETQYF; CDR3 DNA: TGTGCCAGCAGCCCCGCAGGGGAAGAGACCCAGTACTTC
V gene: TRBV12-5; clone size: -; J gene: TRBJ2-1; D gene: TRBD2; CDR3 protein: CASGAESGRGYNEQFF; CDR3 DNA: TGTGCTAGTGGTGCCGAGAGCGGGAGGGGTTACAATGAGCAGTTCTTC
V gene: TRBV10-3; clone size: -; J gene: TRBJ1-1; D gene: -; CDR3 protein: CAISGGWGDTEAFF; CDR3 DNA: TGTGCCATCAGTGGAGGGTGGGGGGACACTGAAGCTTTCTTT
V gene: TRBV7-2; clone size: -; J gene: TRBJ2-5; D gene: -; CDR3 protein: CASSPESAGWGETQYF; CDR3 DNA: TGTGCCAGCAGCCCGGAATCTGCGGGCTGGGGAGAGACCCAGTACTTC
V gene: TRBV4-3; clone size: -; J gene: TRBJ1-2; D gene: -; CDR3 protein: CASSQDTGSRYGYTF; CDR3 DNA: TGCGCCAGCAGCCAAGACACAGGGAGTCGCTATGGCTACACCTTC
V gene: TRBV12-5; clone size: -; J gene: TRBJ2-1; D gene: -; CDR3 protein: CASAEGLAYNEQFF; CDR3 DNA: TGTGCTAGTGCGGAGGGCTTGGCCTACAATGAGCAGTTCTTC
V gene: TRBV2; clone size: -; J gene: TRBJ2-1; D gene: TRBD2; CDR3 protein: CASSLQLAGENEQFF; CDR3 DNA: TGTGCCAGCAGTCTACAACTAGCGGGGGAGAATGAGCAGTTCTTC
V gene: TRBV2; clone size: -; J gene: TRBJ2-1; D gene: TRBD2; CDR3 protein: CASSDERLAGSNEQFF; CDR3 DNA: TGTGCCAGCAGTGACGAAAGACTAGCGGGCTCCAATGAGCAGTTCTTC
V gene: TRBV11-2; clone size: -; J gene: TRBJ2-7; D gene: -; CDR3 protein: CASSLSPRYRTNEQYF; CDR3 DNA: TGTGCCAGCAGCTTATCCCCCCGCTACCGAACCAACGAGCAGTACTTC
V gene: TRBV5-1; clone size: -; J gene: TRBJ1-1; D gene: -; CDR3 protein: CASSLSGGDTEAFF; CDR3 DNA: TGCGCCAGCAGCCTGTCGGGGGGCGACACTGAAGCTTTCTTT
V gene: TRBV6-1; clone size: -; J gene: TRBJ1-1; D gene: -; CDR3 protein: CASRGSPMNTEAFF; CDR3 DNA: TGTGCCAGCAGGGGGAGTCCCATGAACACTGAAGCTTTCTTT
V gene: TRBV7-9; clone size: -; J gene: TRBJ1-1; D gene: TRBD1; CDR3 protein: CASSWRTGEAFF; CDR3 DNA: TGTGCCAGCAGCTGGAGGACAGGAGAAGCTTTCTTT
V gene: TRBV27; clone size: once; J gene: TRBJ1-1; D gene: -; CDR3 protein: CASSLGAGTEAFF; CDR3 DNA: TGTGCCAGCAGTTTGGGGGCAGGCACTGAAGCTTTCTTT
V gene: TRBV5-1; clone size: -; J gene: TRBJ2-5; D gene: -; CDR3 protein: CASSLARQGGETQYF; CDR3 DNA: TGCGCCAGCAGCTTGGCCAGGCAGGGCGGTGAGACCCAGTACTTC
V gene: TRBV5-1; clone size: -; J gene: TRBJ2-5; D gene: TRBD1; CDR3 protein: CASSLRPTGGLGYQETQYF; CDR3 DNA: TGCGCCAGCAGCTTGCGTCCGACAGGGGGCCTAGGATACCAAGAGACCCAGTACTTC
V gene: TRBV5-4; clone size: -; J gene: TRBJ2-3; D gene: TRBD1; CDR3 protein: CASNFRQGGTDTQYF; CDR3 DNA: TGTGCCAGCAACTTTAGACAGGGGGGCACAGATACGCAGTATTTT
V gene: TRBV4-3; clone size: -; J gene: TRBJ2-4; D gene: -; CDR3 protein: CASSQDERGENIQYF; CDR3 DNA: TGCGCCAGCAGCCAAGATGAACGAGGCGAAAACATTCAGTACTTC
V gene: TRBV7-9; clone size: -; J gene: TRBJ2-1; D gene: -; CDR3 protein: CASSLEGGRYNEQFF; CDR3 DNA: TGTGCCAGCAGCTTAGAAGGGGGTAGGTACAATGAGCAGTTCTTC
V gene: TRBV5-4; clone size: -; J gene: TRBJ1-1; D gene: TRBD1; CDR3 protein: CASSSRTGTNTEAFF; CDR3 DNA: TGTGCCAGCAGTTCACGGACAGGAACGAACACTGAAGCTTTCTTT
V gene: TRBV19; clone size: -; J gene: TRBJ2-2; D gene: -; CDR3 protein: CASSHPTFGELFF; CDR3 DNA: TGTGCCAGTAGCCACCCTACTTTCGGGGAGCTGTTTTTT
V gene: TRBV19; clone size: -; J gene: TRBJ1-2; D gene: -; CDR3 protein: CASSVLWQGTSYGYTF; CDR3 DNA: TGTGCCAGTAGTGTCCTATGGCAGGGAACGAGCTATGGCTACACCTTC
V gene: TRBV6-5; clone size: -; J gene: TRBJ2-7; D gene: -; CDR3 protein: CASNPAVSSYEQYF; CDR3 DNA: TGTGCCAGCAATCCGGCGGTTAGCTCCTACGAGCAGTACTTC
V gene: TRBV5-6; clone size: -; J gene: TRBJ2-7; D gene: TRBD2; CDR3 protein: CASSLRVAGVYEQYF; CDR3 DNA: TGTGCCAGCAGCTTGCGGGTAGCGGGAGTGTACGAGCAGTACTTC
V gene: TRBV7-3; clone size: -; J gene: TRBJ2-5; D gene: TRBD2; CDR3 protein: CASSSPPRASGGAGETQYF; CDR3 DNA: TGTGCCAGCAGCTCCCCCCCGAGGGCTAGCGGGGGGGCCGGTGAGACCCAGTACTTC
V gene: TRBV11-2; clone size: -; J gene: TRBJ2-3; D gene: TRBD1; CDR3 protein: CASTRGQVSTDTQYF; CDR3 DNA: TGTGCCAGCACCCGGGGACAGGTTAGCACAGATACGCAGTATTTT
V gene: TRBV4-1; clone size: -; J gene: TRBJ2-3; D gene: TRBD1; CDR3 protein: CASSQKTLTGVGTDTQYF; CDR3 DNA: TGCGCCAGCAGCCAGAAGACGTTAACAGGGGTCGGGACAGATACGCAGTATTTT
V gene: TRBV4-2; clone size: -; J gene: TRBJ2-3; D gene: -; CDR3 protein: CASSQAFTDTQYF; CDR3 DNA: TGTGCCAGCAGCCAGGCATTCACAGATACGCAGTATTTT
V gene: TRBV30; clone size: -; J gene: TRBJ1-1; D gene: -; CDR3 protein: CAWSEGDGTEAFF; CDR3 DNA: TGTGCCTGGAGTGAGGGGGACGGCACTGAAGCTTTCTTT
V gene: TRBV5-1; clone size: -; J gene: TRBJ1-1; D gene: TRBD1; CDR3 protein: CASSLTDRTEAFF; CDR3 DNA: TGCGCCAGCAGCTTGACGGACAGGACTGAAGCTTTCTTT
V gene: TRBV29-1; clone size: -; J gene: TRBJ2-2; D gene: -; CDR3 protein: CSVAGWPNTGELFF; CDR3 DNA: TGCAGCGTCGCTGGTTGGCCGAACACCGGGGAGCTGTTTTTT
V gene: TRBV5-1; clone size: -; J gene: TRBJ1-2; D gene: -; CDR3 protein: CASSLDRVGYTF; CDR3 DNA: TGCGCCAGCAGCTTGGATCGGGTAGGCTACACCTTC
V gene: TRBV7-9; clone size: -; J gene: TRBJ1-2; D gene: TRBD1; CDR3 protein: CASSLGRGQENGYTF; CDR3 DNA: TGTGCCAGCAGCTTAGGGAGGGGGCAAGAAAATGGCTACACCTTC
V gene: TRBV7-9; clone size: -; J gene: TRBJ1-2; D gene: -; CDR3 protein: CASSSAAGRYNYGYTF; CDR3 DNA: TGTGCCAGCAGCTCAGCGGCGGGGCGGTACAACTATGGCTACACCTTC
V gene: TRBV5-1; clone size: -; J gene: TRBJ1-3; D gene: TRBD1; CDR3 protein: CASNAGTGGNTIYF; CDR3 DNA: TGCGCCAGCAACGCCGGGACAGGGGGAAACACCATATATTTT
V gene: TRBV9; clone size: -; J gene: TRBJ2-7; D gene: TRBD2; CDR3 protein: CASSATSGGIYEQYF; CDR3 DNA: TGTGCCAGCAGCGCGACTAGCGGGGGGATCTACGAGCAGTACTTC
V gene: TRBV7-9; clone size: -; J gene: TRBJ2-7; D gene: TRBD2; CDR3 protein: CASRPGGFYEQYF; CDR3 DNA: TGTGCCAGCAGGCCGGGGGGGTTTTACGAGCAGTACTTC
V gene: TRBV4-3; clone size: -; J gene: TRBJ2-6; D gene: -; CDR3 protein: CASSQDHRAGANVLTF; CDR3 DNA: TGCGCCAGCAGCCAAGATCATAGAGCTGGGGCCAACGTCCTGACTTTC
V gene: TRBV7-9; clone size: -; J gene: TRBJ1-5; D gene: TRBD1; CDR3 protein: CASSQTGGDQPQHF; CDR3 DNA: TGTGCCAGCAGCCAAACAGGGGGAGATCAGCCCCAGCATTTT
V gene: TRBV11-2; clone size: once; J gene: TRBJ2-2; D gene: TRBD2; CDR3 protein: CASSILAGKAGELFF; CDR3 DNA: TGTGCCAGCAGTATACTAGCGGGGAAAGCCGGGGAGCTGTTTTTT
V gene: TRBV5-1; clone size: -; J gene: TRBJ1-4; D gene: TRBD1; CDR3 protein: CASSLGQAAEKLFF; CDR3 DNA: TGCGCCAGCAGCCTCGGACAGGCGGCTGAAAAACTGTTTTTT
V gene: TRBV18; clone size: -; J gene: TRBJ2-3; D gene: -; CDR3 protein: CASSPWSSGGTDTQYF; CDR3 DNA: TGTGCCAGCTCACCTTGGTCCAGCGGAGGCACAGATACGCAGTATTTT
V gene: TRBV7-3; clone size: -; J gene: TRBJ2-2; D gene: TRBD1; CDR3 protein: CASSLTSGQGTGELFF; CDR3 DNA: TGTGCCAGCAGCTTAACTTCAGGACAGGGGACCGGGGAGCTGTTTTTT
V gene: TRBV6-1; clone size: -; J gene: TRBJ2-2; D gene: -; CDR3 protein: CASLSGNANTGELFF; CDR3 DNA: TGTGCCAGCCTTAGCGGAAACGCGAACACCGGGGAGCTGTTTTTT
V gene: TRBV5-1; clone size: -; J gene: TRBJ2-2; D gene: TRBD2; CDR3 protein: CASGSGVAGTGELFF; CDR3 DNA: TGCGCCAGCGGGAGCGGAGTAGCGGGAACCGGGGAGCTGTTTTTT
V gene: TRBV18; clone size: -; J gene: TRBJ2-2; D gene: TRBD2; CDR3 protein: CASSPPGTSYTGELFF; CDR3 DNA: TGTGCCAGCTCACCACCCGGGACTAGCTACACCGGGGAGCTGTTTTTT
V gene: TRBV7-9; clone size: -; J gene: TRBJ1-1; D gene: TRBD1; CDR3 protein: CASSRQGGTEAFF; CDR3 DNA: TGTGCCAGCAGCCGACAGGGGGGCACTGAAGCTTTCTTT
V gene: TRBV5-1; clone size: -; J gene: TRBJ2-3; D gene: -; CDR3 protein: CASSLARGASTDTQYF; CDR3 DNA: TGCGCCAGCAGCTTGGCGCGGGGCGCTAGCACAGATACGCAGTATTTT
V gene: TRBV19; clone size: -; J gene: TRBJ1-5; D gene: TRBD1; CDR3 protein: CASSLGQGMGQPQHF; CDR3 DNA: TGTGCCAGTAGCCTGGGACAGGGAATGGGTCAGCCCCAGCATTTT